The 10 T cell receptor beta chains presented below share a single source sample, sequenced in a study of T-cell reconstitution after alpha-beta-depleted transplantation in children. Unique molecular identifiers tagged the TCRbeta library. Each CDR3 protein gets one entry after TCRdb re-called the PCR reads with MiXCR. Among about 500,000 distinct CDR3 sequences, approximately 32% were seen once, and the ten largest hold 2% to 3%. The sample consisted of PBMCs from the stem cell graft donor, taken from the stem cell graft. These receptors came from a human donor who donated a stem cell graft to a child with aplastic anemia.

The chain couples TRBV29-1 to TRBJ2-1; 9 bases fit TRBD2. Germline V gene lookup returns CDR1 SQVTM and CDR2 ANQGSEA. The ends lost 7 bases at V and 10 bases at J; junction bases unmatched: 11. The CDR3 extends over 13 amino acids. CDR3 protein: CSAAYGLAGEQFF. The CDR3, as DNA: TGCAGCGCCGCTTATGGCCTAGCGGGAGAGCAGTTCTTC.

V is TRBV5-1 and J is TRBJ2-5; 9 bases map to TRBD1. With V trimmed by 5 bases and J by 4 bases, 6 bases remained unmatched. This CDR3 has 14 residues. Germline values: CDR1 SGHRS, CDR2 YFSETQ. CDR3 nucleotide sequence: TGCGCCAGCAGACGACAGGGGGGTTCAGAGACCCAGTACTTC. This encodes CASRRQGGSETQYF.

This chain links TRBV10-3 with TRBJ2-1, with 8 bases aligning to TRBD1. J lost 1 base, V lost 6 bases, and 5 bases had no gene match. This CDR3 is 15 amino acids long. CDR1 is ENHRY, CDR2 SYGVKD, per germline. CDR3 sequence reads: CAIRAGTGSYNEQFF. The CDR3 DNA reads TGTGCCATCAGGGCCGGGACAGGATCCTACAATGAGCAGTTCTTC.

This clonotype was detected only a few times. V gene TRBV12-3 or TRBV12-4 combines with J gene TRBJ2-1, with a possible D match to TRBD2 (5 bases). The CDR3 has 16 amino acids. Trimming shortened V by 5 bases and J by 5 bases, and 19 bases separated the two germline ends. The CDR3 protein is CASSRTRGGVDNEQFF. The CDR3 DNA reads as TGTGCCAGCAGTAGGACTCGCGGCGGTGTCGACAATGAGCAGTTCTTC.

The chain uses TRBV20-1 and TRBJ2-6; the D is unclear. V was shortened by 4 bases and J by 0 bases, with 4 bases between the two germline ends. Germline CDR1 is DFQATT and CDR2 is SNEGSKA (reference sequence). This CDR3 contains 13 residues. CDR3 DNA: TGCAGTGCTATCGGCTCTGGGGCCAACGTCCTGACTTTC. Its translation is CSAIGSGANVLTF.

Remarks on this clonotype: At one boundary the junction diverges from the germline segment, which might be a read error. The chain carries TRBV6-5 and TRBJ1-1; tentative D call: TRBD1 (5 bases). Per germline, CDR1 MNHEY and CDR2 SVGAGI. This CDR3 comprises 15 residues. CDR3: CASSDSRVMNTEAFF. The CDR3 bases are TGTGCCAGCAGTGACTCCAGGGTTATGAACACTGAAGCTTTCTTT.

The chain carries TRBV6-5 and TRBJ2-7, with D maybe TRBD2 (5 bases). Trimming took 3 bases from V and 6 from J, leaving 15 bases between them. The germline gives CDR1 MNHEY, CDR2 SVGAGI. The CDR3 runs 14 residues. The CDR3 here is CASSYEGIALEQYF. The CDR3 DNA reads TGTGCCAGCAGTTATGAGGGAATCGCCCTCGAGCAGTACTTC.

The CDR3 region has the DNA TGCAGTGCCAGGACAGGGCGAGGCCCGAACACTGAAGCTTTCTTT. This codes for CSARTGRGPNTEAFF. This sequence joins TRBV20-1 and TRBJ1-1, with TRBD1 identical over 8 bases. The CDR3 totals 15 residues. Per the germline V gene, CDR1 is DFQATT and CDR2 is SNEGSKA (reference sequence). After removal of 6 bases from V and 1 base from J, the junction contained 10 bases not matched to a gene.

This chain joins TRBV28 and TRBJ2-7; no firm D call. The V gene's germline CDR1 is MDHEN and CDR2 SYDVKM. The CDR3 runs 16 residues. V was shortened by 2 bases and J by 5 bases, with 19 bases between the two germline ends. In DNA, the CDR3 is TGTGCCAGCAGTTTAACGCAAGTATCCTGGACCAACGAGCAGTACTTC. It encodes CASSLTQVSWTNEQYF.

V and J are TRBV19 and TRBJ1-1; the D is unclear. The CDR3 loop spans 15 amino acids. V lost 6 bases to trimming and J lost 0 bases, with 14 bases between them. Per the germline V gene, CDR1 is LNHDA and CDR2 is SQIVND (reference sequence). CDR3 loop: CASSSFVGMNTEAFF. DNA of the CDR3: TGTGCCAGTAGCTCCTTTGTAGGGATGAACACTGAAGCTTTCTTT.